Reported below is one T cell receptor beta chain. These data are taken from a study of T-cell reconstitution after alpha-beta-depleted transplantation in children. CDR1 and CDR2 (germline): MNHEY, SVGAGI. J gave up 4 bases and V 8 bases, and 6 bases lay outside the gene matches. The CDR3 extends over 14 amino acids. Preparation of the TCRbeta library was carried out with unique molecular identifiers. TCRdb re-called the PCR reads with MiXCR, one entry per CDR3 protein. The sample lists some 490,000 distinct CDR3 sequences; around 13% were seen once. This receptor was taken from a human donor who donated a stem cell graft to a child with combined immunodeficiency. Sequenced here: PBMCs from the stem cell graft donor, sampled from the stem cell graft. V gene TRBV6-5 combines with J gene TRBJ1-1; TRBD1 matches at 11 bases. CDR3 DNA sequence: TGTGCCAGCTGTTGGGGGACAGGGGGCACTGAAGCTTTCTTT. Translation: CASCWGTGGTEAFF.